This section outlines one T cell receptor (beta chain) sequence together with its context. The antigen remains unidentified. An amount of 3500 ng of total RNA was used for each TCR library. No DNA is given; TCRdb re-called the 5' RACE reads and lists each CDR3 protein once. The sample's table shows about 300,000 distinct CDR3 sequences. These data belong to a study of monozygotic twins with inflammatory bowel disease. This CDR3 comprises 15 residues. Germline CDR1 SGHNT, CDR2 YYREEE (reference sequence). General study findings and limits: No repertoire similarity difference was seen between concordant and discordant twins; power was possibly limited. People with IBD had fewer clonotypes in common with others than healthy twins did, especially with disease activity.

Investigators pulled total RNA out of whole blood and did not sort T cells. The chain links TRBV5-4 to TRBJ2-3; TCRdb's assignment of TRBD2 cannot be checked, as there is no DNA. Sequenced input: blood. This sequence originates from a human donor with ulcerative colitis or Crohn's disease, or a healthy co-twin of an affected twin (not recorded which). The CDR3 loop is CASSPPAGGADTQYF.